Below are 27 T cell receptor beta chains sequenced from a single sample in a study of lymphopenia after photon versus proton radiotherapy (dated by TCRdb to about 2019). The library came from the immunoSEQ multiplex PCR assay. TCRdb took this table from immuneACCESS and kept in-frame rearrangements with V and J called. Such tables lack part of the clones; where checked against another copy, unresolved V genes explain under half of the gap, and the rest is unexplained. The sample table lists 35,000 to 45,000 clones, around 83% of them with a count of one. The ten largest clones add up to over 20% of the sample. This material consisted of peripheral blood, taken from a patient treated with proton-based radiotherapy. The receptor source for this set is a woman aged 70-85 years with pancreatic cancer.

This clone was seen only once. The J gene is TRBJ1-1, the V gene TRBV7-9, with D unclear. The CDR3 has 15 amino acids. V lost 5 bases and J 5 bases, leaving 18 bases between the germline ends. Germline lookup yields CDR1 SEHNR and CDR2 FQNEAQ (reference sequence). The CDR3 bases are TGTGCCAGCAGCCCTATTTCCGGGGTCGGGACTGAAGCTTTCTTT. It is translated as CASSPISGVGTEAFF.

The chain couples TRBV25-1 to TRBJ2-5; the D gene is possibly TRBD1 (5 bases). The CDR3 has 14 amino acids. CDR1 and CDR2 (germline): MGHDK, SYGVNS. V was trimmed by 8 bases and J by 4 bases, leaving 17 bases between them. DNA for the CDR3: TGTGCCAGCTTATTAACCCAGGGTAGAGAGACCCAGTACTTC. The encoded protein is CASLLTQGRETQYF.

V usage is TRBV5-6 and J usage is TRBJ2-2; D is possibly TRBD2 (6 bases). Germline V gene data show CDR1 as SGHDT and CDR2 as YYEEEE. The germline V and J ends were trimmed by 3 bases and 2 bases, with 11 bases remaining between them. The CDR3 runs to 15 residues. CDR3 region: CASSSEGRNTGELFF. DNA for the CDR3: TGTGCCAGCAGCTCGGAGGGCCGAAACACCGGGGAGCTGTTTTTT.

The chain uses TRBV2 and TRBJ2-3, with 9 positions matching TRBD2. Germline CDR1 SNHLY, CDR2 FYNNEI. The CDR3 length is 14 residues. With V trimmed by 8 bases and J by 4 bases, 7 bases remained unmatched. The CDR3 loop is CASSAGGSSDTQYF. CDR3 DNA sequence: TGTGCCAGCTCAGCGGGAGGTTCCTCAGATACGCAGTATTTT.

The V gene is TRBV4-3, the J gene TRBJ2-7; 7 bases are a match to TRBD1. Germline CDR1 and CDR2: LGHNA and YSLEER. V was pared by 0 bases and J by 1 base, with 6 bases of the junction left unmatched. CDR3 size: 16 residues. In DNA form, the CDR3 reads TGCGCCAGCAGCCAAGATAGAGCACAGGGGTCCTACGAGCAGTACTTC. Translated: CASSQDRAQGSYEQYF.

The genes are TRBV5-1 and TRBJ2-3; D unclear. V was clipped by 4 bases and J by 4 bases, with 4 bases between them. Germline loops: CDR1 SGHRS, CDR2 YFSETQ. The CDR3 runs to 11 residues. The CDR3 nucleotides are TGCGCCAGCAGCGTCTCAGATACGCAGTATTTT. Encoded protein: CASSVSDTQYF. Together with reference TRBV5-1 and TRBJ2-3, the CDR3 gives the full variable domain: KAGVTQTPRYLIKTRGQQVTLSCSPISGHRSVSWYQQTPGQGLQFLFEYFSETQRNKGNFPGRFSGRQFSNSRSEMNVSTLELGDSALYLCASSVSDTQYFGPGTRLTVL.

This clone appeared once. CDR3: CASSATGSRTDTQYF. The CDR3 DNA reads as TGTGCCAGCAGCGCGACAGGGTCGCGCACAGATACGCAGTATTTT. V gene TRBV5-4 combines with J gene TRBJ2-3; 7 bases map to TRBD1. Germline assignment: CDR1 SGHNT and CDR2 YYREEE (reference sequence). The CDR3 has 15 amino acids. V lost 4 bases, J lost 1 base, and 6 bases stayed unmatched.

The chain combines TRBV5-4 with TRBJ2-7; perhaps TRBD1 as D (6 bases). V was pared by 2 bases and J by 2 bases, with 11 bases between. The germline V gene has CDR1 SGHNT and CDR2 YYREEE (reference sequence). This CDR3 has 14 residues. CDR3 coding DNA: TGTGCCAGCAGCTTCTTGGACAGAACCTACGAGCAGTACTTC. It encodes CASSFLDRTYEQYF. The full variable domain, its missing parts supplied by reference TRBV5-4 and TRBJ2-7, is ETGVTQSPTHLIKTRGQQVTLRCSSQSGHNTVSWYQQALGQGPQFIFQYYREEENGRGNFPPRFSGLQFPNYSSELNVNALELDDSALYLCASSFLDRTYEQYFGPGTRLTVT.

The rearrangement links TRBV11-2 to TRBJ2-1, with D perhaps matching TRBD2 (5 bases). This CDR3 has 15 amino acids. Germline-derived CDR1 and CDR2 are SGHAT and FQNNGV. Trimming left V 1 base short and J 5 bases short, with 12 bases between. This chain's CDR3 is CASSLVSSGDNEQFF. The CDR3 DNA reads TGTGCCAGCAGCTTAGTTTCCAGCGGAGACAATGAGCAGTTCTTC.

The chain joins TRBV21-1 to TRBJ1-5; the table's D call, TRBD1, was not checked against the DNA. TRBV21-1 is classified as a pseudogene. The CDR3 extends over 15 amino acids. The CDR3 region has the DNA TGTGCCAGCCCCCCGACAGCCTCTAGCAATCAGCCCCAGCATTTT. As protein: CASPPTASSNQPQHF.

The chain has TRBV6-5 and TRBJ1-2; 8 positions match TRBD1. This CDR3 comprises 13 residues. Germline lookup yields CDR1 MNHEY and CDR2 SVGAGI. V was pared by 6 bases and J by 4 bases, with 4 bases of the junction left unmatched. This CDR3 is CASSSGGAYGYTF. Written as DNA, the CDR3 is TGTGCCAGCAGCTCAGGGGGCGCCTATGGCTACACCTTC.

The chain has TRBV5-1 and TRBJ1-2; 7 bases line up with TRBD1. V gave up 3 bases and J gave up 4 bases; unmatched junction bases: 12. The CDR3 sequence is 16 residues long. The germline V gene encodes CDR1 SGHRS and CDR2 YFSETQ. The CDR3 DNA sequence: TGCGCCAGCAGCTCTCACTCAGGAGGGGACAGCTATGGCTACACCTTC. Encoded protein: CASSSHSGGDSYGYTF. The entire variable domain, with the rest obtained from reference TRBV5-1 and TRBJ1-2, is as follows: KAGVTQTPRYLIKTRGQQVTLSCSPISGHRSVSWYQQTPGQGLQFLFEYFSETQRNKGNFPGRFSGRQFSNSRSEMNVSTLELGDSALYLCASSSHSGGDSYGYTFGSGTRLTVV.

This clone is termed medium-sized. The chain recombines TRBV28 with TRBJ2-1, with D perhaps matching TRBD1 (6 bases). Looked up from germline, CDR1 is MDHEN and CDR2 is SYDVKM. The CDR3 covers 14 residues. V was trimmed by 3 bases and J by 9 bases, leaving 15 bases between them. CDR3 in DNA: TGTGCCAGCAGTTTTTACAGGGAAGGAGCTGAGCAGTTCTTC. Translated: CASSFYREGAEQFF.

V and J are TRBV9 and TRBJ2-3, with 8 bases aligning to TRBD2. CDR3 size: 16 residues. In germline, CDR1 is SGDLS, CDR2 YYNGEE. J lost 2 bases, V lost 0 bases, and 5 bases had no gene match. CDR3 bases: TGTGCCAGCAGCGTAGGGGACGGGAGGGACACAGATACGCAGTATTTT. Translating gives CASSVGDGRDTDTQYF. Combining the CDR3 with reference TRBV9 and TRBJ2-3 gives the whole variable domain DSGVTQTPKHLITATGQRVTLRCSPRSGDLSVYWYQQSLDQGLQFLIQYYNGEERAKGNILERFSAQQFPDLHSELNLSSLELGDSALYFCASSVGDGRDTDTQYFGPGTRLTVL.

This clone appeared once. V is TRBV28 and J is TRBJ1-1; 7 bases fit TRBD1. The V segment lost 6 bases and the J segment 4 bases; nucleotides outside the gene matches: 5. The CDR3 spans 13 residues. The germline V gene encodes CDR1 MDHEN and CDR2 SYDVKM. The CDR3 spells CASRGTGVTEAFF. As DNA, the CDR3 is TGTGCCAGCAGGGGCACAGGGGTCACTGAAGCTTTCTTT. The full variable domain, completed using reference TRBV28 and TRBJ1-1, is DVKVTQSSRYLVKRTGEKVFLECVQDMDHENMFWYRQDPGLGLRLIYFSYDVKMKEKGDIPEGYSVSREKKERFSLILESASTNQTSMYLCASRGTGVTEAFFGQGTRLTVV.

This chain links TRBV5-1 with TRBJ1-5, with 8 bases identical to TRBD1. The V segment lost 0 bases and the J segment 4 bases; nucleotides outside the gene matches: 3. This CDR3 region has 15 residues. Germline CDR1 reads SGHRS; CDR2 reads YFSETQ. The CDR3, as DNA: TGCGCCAGCAGCTTGGCCGGGGACAGGAATCAGCCCCAGCATTTT. This encodes CASSLAGDRNQPQHF.

This rearrangement joins TRBV10-2 to TRBJ2-2; D unclear. The length of the CDR3 is 12 residues. Germline loops: CDR1 WSHSY, CDR2 SAAADI. V lost 3 bases and J lost 6, with 5 bases in between. The CDR3, as DNA: TGCGCCAGCAGTGAAGGCCCCGGGGAGCTGTTTTTT. It codes for CASSEGPGELFF.

V and J are TRBV7-8 and TRBJ1-6; D possibly corresponds to TRBD1 (5 bases). The CDR3 runs to 16 residues. The ends were cut back, 1 base at V and 14 bases at J, with 21 bases in the middle. Germline-derived CDR1 and CDR2 are SGHVS and FQNEAQ. CDR3 loop: CASSLERGSRGGSLHF. The DNA for the CDR3 is TGTGCCAGCAGCTTAGAGAGGGGTTCTCGAGGTGGGTCCCTCCACTTT. Using reference TRBV7-8 and TRBJ1-6 for the parts outside the CDR3, the full variable domain is GAGVSQSPRYKVAKRGQDVALRCDPISGHVSLFWYQQALGQGPEFLTYFQNEAQLDKSGLPSDRFFAERPEGSVSTLKIQRTQQEDSAVYLCASSLERGSRGGSLHFGNGTRLTVT.

This rearrangement joins TRBV20-1 to TRBJ2-3; D remains unclear. This CDR3 comprises 10 residues. V was pared by 8 bases and J by 5 bases, with 8 bases between. CDR1 and CDR2 (germline): DFQATT, SNEGSKA (reference sequence). CDR3 DNA sequence: TGCAGTCAAGCAGGAGATACGCAGTATTTT. It codes for CSQAGDTQYF.

The chain's CDR3 is CASRTGGLTEAFF. Written as DNA, the CDR3 is TGTGCCAGTAGGACAGGGGGCTTAACTGAAGCTTTCTTT. The V call is TRBV19, the J call TRBJ1-1; 10 nucleotides line up with TRBD1. The junction had 3 bases not matched to a gene; V was cut back by 6 bases and J by 5 bases. Germline CDR1 is LNHDA and CDR2 is SQIVND (reference sequence). CDR3 length: 13 amino acids.

The chain joins TRBV6-1 to TRBJ2-7, with TRBD1 matching over 8 bases. CDR3 length: 14 amino acids. Germline assignment: CDR1 MNHNS and CDR2 SASEGT. V lost 6 bases, J lost 2 bases, and 6 bases stayed unmatched. For the CDR3, the DNA is TGTGCCAGCAGGGAGGGGGGACAGGCCTACGAGCAGTACTTC. This sequence encodes CASREGGQAYEQYF.

The genes are TRBV4-1 and TRBJ2-3; 13 nucleotides line up with TRBD2. J gave up 2 bases and V 3 bases, and 8 bases lay outside the gene matches. The CDR3 spans 18 residues. CDR1 is MGHRA and CDR2 is YSYEKL in the germline V gene. The CDR3 nucleotides are TGCGCCAGCAGCCAGGCGCCCGGGACTAGCGGGAACACAGATACGCAGTATTTT. Translating gives CASSQAPGTSGNTDTQYF.

The genes are TRBV5-1 and TRBJ2-1, with TRBD2 matching 10 bases. Germline values: CDR1 SGHRS, CDR2 YFSETQ. The CDR3 sequence is 17 residues long. The trim removed 4 bases at V and 1 base at J, leaving 8 bases unmatched. The CDR3: CASSPFPSGSSYNEQFF. CDR3 bases: TGCGCCAGCAGCCCCTTCCCTAGCGGGAGTTCCTACAATGAGCAGTTCTTC.

The genes are TRBV11-2 and TRBJ2-1; 9 positions match TRBD2. This CDR3 spans 14 amino acids. V lost 5 bases to trimming and J lost 9 bases; unmatched junction nucleotides: 8. Germline V gene lookup returns CDR1 SGHAT and CDR2 FQNNGV. The CDR3 DNA reads TGTGCCAGCAGCCCCCCGGGACTAGCTCCTGAGCAGTTCTTC. Translating it yields CASSPPGLAPEQFF. The complete variable domain, with remaining parts taken from reference TRBV11-2 and TRBJ2-1, reads EAGVAQSPRYKIIEKRQSVAFWCNPISGHATLYWYQQILGQGPKLLIQFQNNGVVDDSQLPKDRFSAERLKGVDSTLKIQPAKLEDSAVYLCASSPPGLAPEQFFGPGTRLTVL.

With respect to this clone: A read error may account for a junction end that differs from germline. At the DNA level, this CDR3 is encoded by other sequences in the same sample as well. The chain uses TRBV28 and TRBJ1-1, with TRBD1 as a possible D gene (6 bases). Germline loops: CDR1 MDHEN, CDR2 SYDVKM. The CDR3 extends over 14 amino acids. The CDR3 here is CASSLARTETEAFF. In DNA form, the CDR3 reads TGTGCCAGCAGTTTAGCCCGGACAGAAACTGAAGCTTTCTTC.

This chain uses TRBV4-1 with TRBJ2-6, with D possibly TRBD2 on 5 matching bases. Trimming pared 1 base from V and 3 bases from J, leaving 10 bases between. Germline V gene lookup returns CDR1 MGHRA and CDR2 YSYEKL. The CDR3 has 16 amino acids. DNA of the CDR3: TGCGCCAGCAGCCAAGTCGGGATCGGTGGGGCCAACGTCCTGACTTTC. Its protein product is CASSQVGIGGANVLTF.

This sequence joins TRBV4-1 and TRBJ2-3; D is unclear. CDR3 length equals 15 residues. V was clipped by 1 base and J by 3 bases, with 11 bases between them. Germline-derived CDR1 and CDR2 are MGHRA and YSYEKL. CDR3 DNA sequence: TGCGCCAGCAGCCAAGTTCCCACCGGTACAGATACGCAGTATTTT. It encodes CASSQVPTGTDTQYF.